This entry lists 11 T cell receptor beta chains sequenced from one sample in a study of shared clonotypes between healthy human individuals. This table comes from immunoSEQ multiplex PCR, and its TCRdb copy is limited to in-frame clones, with some not included. The table lists approximately 2,000,000 clones, around 90% of them singletons. What was sequenced was naive CD4+ T cells from PBMCs. Stated subset: CD45RA+ positively selected. The receptors originated from a man younger than 35 in good health. Some clones in this sample may be carry-over from other donors' samples.

This clone showed up just once. Other DNA sequences within the sample encode an identical CDR3. This chain links TRBV28 with TRBJ2-2; no definite D call. CDR3 size: 13 residues. Trimming pared 2 bases from V and 5 bases from J, leaving 6 bases between. Germline V gives CDR1 MDHEN, CDR2 SYDVKM. CDR3 nucleotides: TGTGCCAGCAGTTTACGGTTTACCGGGGAGCTGTTTTTT. Protein product: CASSLRFTGELFF.

Concerning this clone: Other DNA sequences in this specimen translate into the identical CDR3. The V and J genes are TRBV2 and TRBJ1-1; no clear D. The V end lost 3 bases, the J end lost 5 bases, and 10 bases lay between the germline ends. The CDR3 has 13 amino acids. CDR1 and CDR2 (germline): SNHLY, FYNNEI. CDR3 sequence reads: CASSEDRGTEAFF. In nucleotides, the CDR3 is TGTGCCAGCAGTGAGGATCGGGGAACTGAAGCTTTCTTT.

The chain employs TRBV7-2 and TRBJ2-1; D remains ambiguous. Germline V lookup: CDR1 SGHTA, CDR2 FQGNSA. Trimming cost V 1 base and J 4 bases, with 23 bases left between them. The CDR3 has 19 amino acids. The CDR3 is CASSLDRSRRKHVYNEQFF. The CDR3 nucleotides are TGTGCCAGCAGCTTAGATAGATCCAGGCGTAAACACGTGTACAATGAGCAGTTCTTC.

The chain combines TRBV5-1 with TRBJ2-3; D might be TRBD2 (6 bases). V was trimmed by 7 bases and J by 2 bases, leaving 17 bases between them. The germline V gene has CDR1 SGHRS and CDR2 YFSETQ. There are 15 residues in the CDR3. The CDR3 reads CASSRGTLHTDTQYF. For the CDR3, the DNA is TGCGCCAGCTCACGGGGGACTCTCCACACAGATACGCAGTATTTT.

CDR3 protein: CASSLSGIATDTQYF. The CDR3 DNA is TGTGCCAGCAGCCTTAGCGGGATTGCGACAGATACGCAGTATTTT. The chain employs TRBV7-7 and TRBJ2-3; the match to TRBD2 covers 8 bases. There are 15 residues in the CDR3. V lost 5 bases, J lost 3 bases, and 7 bases stayed unmatched. Per the germline V gene, CDR1 is SSHAT and CDR2 is FNYEAQ (reference sequence).

The rearrangement uses TRBV28 and TRBJ2-3, with D perhaps assigned TRBD1 or TRBD2 (6 bases each). CDR3 length equals 15 residues. Germline values: CDR1 MDHEN, CDR2 SYDVKM. With 1 base removed from V and 6 bases from J, the gap between germline ends came to 14 bases. The CDR3 is CASSLSPTGTDTQYF. For the CDR3, the DNA is TGTGCCAGCAGTTTATCACCAACAGGGACTGATACGCAGTATTTT.

This rearrangement joins TRBV30 to TRBJ2-5; no definite D call. The CDR3 sequence is 15 residues long. Germline V gene data show CDR1 as GTSNPN and CDR2 as SVGIG (reference sequence). V lost 1 base and J 0 bases, leaving 12 bases between the germline ends. CDR3 nucleotides: TGTGCCTGGAGTGAGACCTACGGGTACCAAGAGACCCAGTACTTC. Protein sequence: CAWSETYGYQETQYF.

The chain employs TRBV7-8 and TRBJ1-1; D unresolved. The CDR3 sequence is 15 residues long. Germline V gene lookup returns CDR1 SGHVS and CDR2 FQNEAQ. The V and J ends lost 4 bases and 7 bases respectively, with 19 bases between them. The CDR3 protein is CASSSPAEGGNEAFF. DNA of the CDR3: TGTGCCAGCAGCTCCCCAGCGGAGGGTGGTAATGAAGCTTTCTTT.

The chain couples TRBV6-6 to TRBJ1-2; TRBD1 matches 7 bases. CDR1 is MNHNY and CDR2 is SVGAGI in the germline V gene (reference sequence). V lost 6 bases and J lost 5; bases outside the gene matches: 6. The CDR3 contains 13 residues. CDR3 loop: CASRGTVIYGYTF. In DNA, the CDR3 is TGTGCCAGCAGGGGGACAGTTATTTATGGCTACACCTTC.

The chain uses TRBV19 and TRBJ1-5; D is ambiguous. Germline values: CDR1 LNHDA, CDR2 SQIVND (reference sequence). This CDR3 is built from 12 residues. The V end was cut by 7 bases, the J end by 4 bases, with 8 bases between. CDR3 DNA sequence: TGTGCCAGTACTGCGGAAAATCAGCCCCAGCATTTT. This gives the protein CASTAENQPQHF. The whole variable domain, remainder taken from reference TRBV19 and TRBJ1-5, is DGGITQSPKYLFRKEGQNVTLSCEQNLNHDAMYWYRQDPGQGLRLIYYSQIVNDFQKGDIAEGYSVSREKKESFPLTVTSAQKNPTAFYLCASTAENQPQHFGDGTRLSIL.

The gene calls are TRBV9 and TRBJ2-3; 10 positions agree with TRBD2. J was trimmed by 0 bases and V by 0 bases; bases with no gene match: 16. This CDR3 contains 21 residues. Per the germline V gene, CDR1 is SGDLS and CDR2 is YYNGEE. This CDR3 is CASSVATGGSGRGSSTDTQYF. CDR3 nucleotide sequence: TGTGCCAGCAGCGTAGCTACTGGAGGGAGCGGGAGGGGATCTAGCACAGATACGCAGTATTTT.